This T cell receptor beta chain was recovered during a study of shared clonotypes between healthy human individuals. Study information: Plates per donor: three CD4 naive, three CD4 memory, two CD8 naive, one CD8 memory. Study results and caveats: Inspection by rarefaction showed sorted-subset sequencing to be incomplete despite large depth. It was observed that roughly 4.8% of naive CD4 clonotypes were shared across a handful of donors.

The ends were cut back, 4 bases at V and 0 bases at J, with 10 bases in the middle. Looked up from germline, CDR1 is MNHNS and CDR2 is SASEGT. CDR3 size: 16 residues. Generated by immunoSEQ multiplex PCR, the TCRdb table keeps only in-frame clones and is missing some. The table lists 2,100,000 or so clones, approximately 94% of them singletons. With regard to this clone: The target antigen is unknown.

The rearrangement uses TRBV6-1 and TRBJ2-6; D call uncertain. Sequencing was done on a sample of naive CD4+ T cells sorted from blood. Subset described: CD45RA+ positively selected. The receptor was derived from a man between 18 and 35 years old in good health. CDR3 bases: TGTGCCAGCAGTGCCCTACTGAGCTCTGGGGCCAACGTCCTGACTTTC. Translation: CASSALLSSGANVLTF.